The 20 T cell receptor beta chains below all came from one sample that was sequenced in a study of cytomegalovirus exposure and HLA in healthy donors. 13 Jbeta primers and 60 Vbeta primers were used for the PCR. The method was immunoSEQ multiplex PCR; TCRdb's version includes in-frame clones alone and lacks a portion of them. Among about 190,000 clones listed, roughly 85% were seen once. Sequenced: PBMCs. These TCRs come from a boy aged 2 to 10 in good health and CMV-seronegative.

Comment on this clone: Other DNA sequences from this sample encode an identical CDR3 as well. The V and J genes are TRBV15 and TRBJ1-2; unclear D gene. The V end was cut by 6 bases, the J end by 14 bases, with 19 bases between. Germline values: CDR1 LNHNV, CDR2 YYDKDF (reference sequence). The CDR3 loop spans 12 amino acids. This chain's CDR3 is CATSPDRSGETF. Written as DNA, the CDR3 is TGTGCCACCAGTCCAGACCGGTCAGGCGAGACCTTC.

CDR3 sequence reads: CASRWGQQETQYF. In DNA, the CDR3 is TGTGCCAGCAGATGGGGACAGCAAGAGACCCAGTACTTC. The chain combines TRBV5-6 with TRBJ2-5; 7 bases align to TRBD1. The ends lost 5 bases at V and 2 bases at J; junction bases unmatched: 3. Germline V CDR1 and CDR2: SGHDT, YYEEEE. The CDR3 contains 13 residues.

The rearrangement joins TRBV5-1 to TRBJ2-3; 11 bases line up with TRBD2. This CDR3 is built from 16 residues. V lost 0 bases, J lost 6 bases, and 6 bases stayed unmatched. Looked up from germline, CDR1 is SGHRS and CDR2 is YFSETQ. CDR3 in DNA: TGCGCCAGCAGCTTGGGGATAGCGGGAGGGCTCGATACGCAGTATTTT. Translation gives CASSLGIAGGLDTQYF.

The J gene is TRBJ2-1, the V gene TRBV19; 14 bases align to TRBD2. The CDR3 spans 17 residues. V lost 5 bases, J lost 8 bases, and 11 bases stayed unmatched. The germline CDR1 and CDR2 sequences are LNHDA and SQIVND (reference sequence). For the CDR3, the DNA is TGTGCCAGTAGTCGAAGAAGGGGACTAGCGGGAGACTATGAGCAGTTCTTC. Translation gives CASSRRRGLAGDYEQFF.

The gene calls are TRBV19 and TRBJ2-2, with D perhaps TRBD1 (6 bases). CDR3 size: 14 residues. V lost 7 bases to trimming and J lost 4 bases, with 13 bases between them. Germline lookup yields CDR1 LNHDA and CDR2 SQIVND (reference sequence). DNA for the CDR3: TGTGCCAGTACCAGGACAGAGGGCACCGGGGAGCTGTTTTTT. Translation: CASTRTEGTGELFF.

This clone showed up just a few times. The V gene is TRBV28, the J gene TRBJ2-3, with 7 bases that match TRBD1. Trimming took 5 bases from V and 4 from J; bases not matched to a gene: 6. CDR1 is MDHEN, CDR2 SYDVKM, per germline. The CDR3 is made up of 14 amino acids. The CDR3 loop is CASSVRGSPDTQYF. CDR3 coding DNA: TGTGCCAGCAGTGTCAGGGGGAGCCCAGATACGCAGTATTTT.

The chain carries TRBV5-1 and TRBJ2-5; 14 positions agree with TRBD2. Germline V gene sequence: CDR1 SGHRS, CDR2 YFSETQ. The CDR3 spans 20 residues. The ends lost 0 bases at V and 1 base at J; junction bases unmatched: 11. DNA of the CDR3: TGCGCCAGCAGCTTGGATTTCGGGACTAGCGGGAGCTCTGTCCAAGAGACCCAGTACTTC. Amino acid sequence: CASSLDFGTSGSSVQETQYF.

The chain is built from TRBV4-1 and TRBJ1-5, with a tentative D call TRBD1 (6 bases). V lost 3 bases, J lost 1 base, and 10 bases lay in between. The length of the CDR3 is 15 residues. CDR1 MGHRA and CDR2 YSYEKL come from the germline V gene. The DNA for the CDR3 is TGCGCCAGCAGCCAGCAACAGGGCAGCAATCAGCCCCAGCATTTT. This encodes CASSQQQGSNQPQHF.

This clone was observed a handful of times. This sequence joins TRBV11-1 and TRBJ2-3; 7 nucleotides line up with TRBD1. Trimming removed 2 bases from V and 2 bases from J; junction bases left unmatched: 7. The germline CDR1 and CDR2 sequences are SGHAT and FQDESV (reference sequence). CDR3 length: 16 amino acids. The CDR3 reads CASSLQQGLNTDTQYF. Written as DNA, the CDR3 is TGTGCCAGCAGCTTACAACAGGGGCTGAACACAGATACGCAGTATTTT.

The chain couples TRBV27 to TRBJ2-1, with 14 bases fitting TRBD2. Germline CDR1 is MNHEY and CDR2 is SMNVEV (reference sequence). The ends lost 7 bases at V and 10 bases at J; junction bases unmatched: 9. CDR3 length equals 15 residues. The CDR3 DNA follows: TGTGCCAGCATAGGGAGGACTAGCGGGGGGAGCGAGCAGTTCTTC. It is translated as CASIGRTSGGSEQFF.

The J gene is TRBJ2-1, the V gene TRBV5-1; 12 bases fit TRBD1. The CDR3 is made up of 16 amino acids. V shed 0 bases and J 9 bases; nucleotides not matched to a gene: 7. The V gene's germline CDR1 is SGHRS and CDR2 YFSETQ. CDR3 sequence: CASSLVWDRGLGEQFF. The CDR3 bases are TGCGCCAGCAGCTTGGTCTGGGACAGGGGGCTCGGTGAGCAGTTCTTC. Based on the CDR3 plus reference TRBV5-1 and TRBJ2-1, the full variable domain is KAGVTQTPRYLIKTRGQQVTLSCSPISGHRSVSWYQQTPGQGLQFLFEYFSETQRNKGNFPGRFSGRQFSNSRSEMNVSTLELGDSALYLCASSLVWDRGLGEQFFGPGTRLTVL.

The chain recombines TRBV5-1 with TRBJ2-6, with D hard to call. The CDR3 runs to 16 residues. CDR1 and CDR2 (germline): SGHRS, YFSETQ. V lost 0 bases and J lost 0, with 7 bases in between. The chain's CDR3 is CASSLAPSSGANVLTF. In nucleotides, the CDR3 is TGCGCCAGCAGCTTGGCCCCGAGCTCTGGGGCCAACGTCCTGACTTTC.

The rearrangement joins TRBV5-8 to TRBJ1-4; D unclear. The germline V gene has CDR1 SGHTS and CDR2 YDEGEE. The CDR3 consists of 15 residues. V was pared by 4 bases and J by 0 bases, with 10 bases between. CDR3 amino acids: CASSPTGATNEKLFF. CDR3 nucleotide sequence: TGTGCCAGCAGCCCGACCGGGGCAACTAATGAAAAACTGTTTTTT.

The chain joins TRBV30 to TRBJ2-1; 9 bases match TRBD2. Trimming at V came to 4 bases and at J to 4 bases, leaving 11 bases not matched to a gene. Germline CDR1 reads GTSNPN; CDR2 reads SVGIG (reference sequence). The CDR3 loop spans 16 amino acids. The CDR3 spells CAWTGSGGPGYNEQFF. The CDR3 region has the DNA TGTGCCTGGACGGGTAGCGGGGGCCCCGGGTACAATGAGCAGTTCTTC.

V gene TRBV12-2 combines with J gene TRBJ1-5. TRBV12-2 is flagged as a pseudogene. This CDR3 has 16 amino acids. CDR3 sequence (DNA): TGTGCAAGTCGCTTAGGGTTCCCCTTCGGGTGGAAGCCCCAGCATTTT. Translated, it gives CASRLGFPFGWKPQHF.

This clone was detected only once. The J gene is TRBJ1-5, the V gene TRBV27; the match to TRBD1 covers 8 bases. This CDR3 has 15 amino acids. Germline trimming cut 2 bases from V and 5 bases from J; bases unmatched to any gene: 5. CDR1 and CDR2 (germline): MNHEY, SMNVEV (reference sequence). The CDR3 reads CASSLGSGGDQPQHF. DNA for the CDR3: TGTGCCAGCAGTTTAGGGTCAGGGGGCGATCAGCCCCAGCATTTT.

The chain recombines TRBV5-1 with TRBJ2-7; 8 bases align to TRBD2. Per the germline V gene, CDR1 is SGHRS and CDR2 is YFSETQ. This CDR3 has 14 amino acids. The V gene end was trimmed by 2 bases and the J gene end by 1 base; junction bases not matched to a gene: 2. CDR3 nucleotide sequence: TGCGCCAGCAGCTTAACTAGCGGATCCTACGAGCAGTACTTC. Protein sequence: CASSLTSGSYEQYF.

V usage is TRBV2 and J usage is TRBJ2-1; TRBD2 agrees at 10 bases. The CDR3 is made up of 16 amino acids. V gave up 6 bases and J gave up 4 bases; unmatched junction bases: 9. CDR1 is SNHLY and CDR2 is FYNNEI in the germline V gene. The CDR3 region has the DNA TGTGCCAGCAGGCCCCCCACTAGCGGGACGTACAATGAGCAGTTCTTC. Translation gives CASRPPTSGTYNEQFF.

CDR3 protein: CSADKGPTDTQYF. The DNA for the CDR3 is TGCAGCGCCGATAAGGGGCCGACAGATACGCAGTATTTT. The V call is TRBV29-1, the J call TRBJ2-3; D might be TRBD1 (5 bases). Germline CDR1 SQVTM, CDR2 ANQGSEA. The CDR3 covers 13 residues. V shed 7 bases and J shed 3 bases, with 14 bases lying between them.

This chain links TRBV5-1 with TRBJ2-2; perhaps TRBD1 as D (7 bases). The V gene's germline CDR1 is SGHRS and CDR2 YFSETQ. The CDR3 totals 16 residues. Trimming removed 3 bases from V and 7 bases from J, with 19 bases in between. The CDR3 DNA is TGCGCCAGCAGCTGGGGGGACACCAGGGGGAACGGGGAGCTGTTTTTT. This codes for CASSWGDTRGNGELFF.